The 21 T cell receptor beta chains in this list originate from one sample, sequenced in a study of CD4 and CD8 cells across lung adenocarcinoma regions. MiXCR, applied by TCRdb to the PCR reads, yields one record per CDR3 protein. The sample lists 2,000 to 2,500 distinct CDR3 sequences; around 49% were seen once. The source material was CD4+ T cells from the center of a lung tumor. The receptors stem from a female donor with lung adenocarcinoma. The CD4 and CD8 labels of this study may be unreliable.

This clonotype was seen only a few times. A much larger clone sits a single nucleotide away, making a read error possible. The chain uses TRBV6-1 and TRBJ2-1, with 12 positions matching TRBD2. The J call may be wrong; the DNA end is better matched by TRBJ2-7. The germline CDR1 and CDR2 sequences are MNHNS and SASEGT. CDR3 length: 15 residues. CDR3 region: CASSPLAGGKNEQYF. CDR3 coding DNA: TGTGCCAGCAGCCCACTAGCGGGAGGTAAGAATGAGCAGTACTTC.

As regards this clonotype: One base away lies a much larger clone, so this may be a sequencing read error. CDR3 protein: CASSPLRGTSYEQFF. CDR3 nucleotide sequence: TGTGCCAGCAGCCCCCTAAGGGGGACCTCCTACGAGCAGTTCTTC. J is TRBJ2-1 and V is TRBV27; possible D gene TRBD1, 6 bases. CDR3 length equals 15 residues. Trimming removed 6 bases from V and 10 bases from J, with 22 bases in between. Germline V gene sequence: CDR1 MNHEY, CDR2 SMNVEV (reference sequence).

The chain uses TRBV27 and TRBJ2-3; D is uncertain. Germline-derived CDR1 and CDR2 are MNHEY and SMNVEV (reference sequence). The CDR3 runs to 11 residues. V was cut by 8 bases and J by 4 bases, with 7 bases left in between. The CDR3 nucleotides are TGTGCCAGCGGTCCTCCAGATACGCAGTATTTT. It codes for CASGPPDTQYF.

The rearrangement links TRBV6-1 to TRBJ2-1; 13 positions match TRBD2. The CDR3 runs 15 residues. With 7 bases clipped from V and 10 bases from J, the junction kept 10 bases outside the gene matches. Germline V gene lookup returns CDR1 MNHNS and CDR2 SASEGT. The CDR3 region is CASKLAGGPISEQFF. CDR3 DNA: TGTGCCAGCAAACTAGCGGGAGGGCCCATTTCCGAGCAGTTCTTC.

This chain uses TRBV10-2 with TRBJ2-3; a weak D match, TRBD2 (7 bases). Germline V CDR1 and CDR2: WSHSY, SAAADI. The ends were cut back, 1 base at V and 11 bases at J, with 28 bases in the middle. The CDR3 spans 18 residues. The DNA for the CDR3 is TGCGCCAGCAGTGAGTTCAGTGGGGGGCCGGGAGGCAAAAATATGCAGTATTTT. As protein: CASSEFSGGPGGKNMQYF.

The sample holds a few counts of this clonotype. This sequence joins TRBV7-6 and TRBJ2-6, with unresolved D. Germline CDR1 and CDR2: SGHVS and FNYEAQ. Deletions cut 1 base from V and 6 bases from J, with 4 bases between. This CDR3 is 13 amino acids long. The CDR3 region has the DNA TGTGCCAGCAGCTTAGGGCAGGCCAACGTCCTGACTTTC. Its translation: CASSLGQANVLTF.

The chain recombines TRBV3-1 with TRBJ2-5; a weak D match, TRBD2 (5 bases). The J call is in doubt because the DNA end fits TRBJ2-7 better. This CDR3 is 15 amino acids long. The germline V gene has CDR1 LGHDT and CDR2 YNNKEL (reference sequence). CDR3 sequence reads: CASSHGIGVYYEQYF. The CDR3 region has the DNA TGTGCCAGCAGCCATGGCATCGGGGTCTACTACGAGCAGTACTTC.

The chain is built from TRBV6-1 and TRBJ2-3; D might be TRBD2 (5 bases). Germline V CDR1 and CDR2: MNHNS, SASEGT. V shed 6 bases and J shed 0 bases, with 22 bases lying between them. The CDR3 sequence is 18 residues long. Here the CDR3 DNA reads TGTGCCAGCAGGCGCGGAGGTCCCTACGAGTTTAGCACAGATACGCAGTATTTT. Its translation: CASRRGGPYEFSTDTQYF.

This chain joins TRBV24-1 and TRBJ2-1, with D possibly being TRBD2 (5 bases). The CDR3 loop spans 15 amino acids. Trimming shortened V by 1 base and J by 7 bases, and 13 bases separated the two germline ends. Germline CDR1 reads KGHDR; CDR2 reads SFDVKD. CDR3 coding DNA: TGTGCCACCAGTGATTTTGCCGGGGTAGGAAATGAGCAGTTCTTC. This encodes CATSDFAGVGNEQFF.

This clonotype showed up just once. The chain couples TRBV6-1 to TRBJ2-7, with D uncertain. The germline CDR1 and CDR2 sequences are MNHNS and SASEGT. The CDR3 spans 12 residues. Trimming pared 5 bases from V and 1 base from J, leaving 6 bases between. CDR3 coding DNA: TGTGCCAGCAGTCTCGTTTCCTACGAGCAGTACTTC. This translates into CASSLVSYEQYF.

In its sample, this clonotype ranks as medium-sized. The V gene is TRBV25-1, the J gene TRBJ2-1; D is unclear. The CDR3 runs 15 residues. V was shortened by 2 bases and J by 3 bases, with 11 bases between the two germline ends. Germline values: CDR1 MGHDK, CDR2 SYGVNS. CDR3 amino acids: CASSELGIDYNEQFF. The CDR3 coding sequence is TGTGCCAGCAGTGAACTAGGAATCGACTACAATGAGCAGTTCTTC.

This sequence joins TRBV14 and TRBJ2-7; D is uncertain. CDR1 is SGHDN, CDR2 FVKESK, per germline. V lost 1 base and J 0 bases, leaving 13 bases between the germline ends. The CDR3 totals 16 residues. CDR3 in DNA: TGTGCCAGCAGCCAAGCATGGGTCGTTAGCTCCTACGAGCAGTACTTC. This translates into CASSQAWVVSSYEQYF. Complete variable domain (other parts from reference TRBV14 and TRBJ2-7): EAGVTQFPSHSVIEKGQTVTLRCDPISGHDNLYWYRRVMGKEIKFLLHFVKESKQDESGMPNNRFLAERTGGTYSTLKVQPAELEDSGVYFCASSQAWVVSSYEQYFGPGTRLTVT.

The chain is built from TRBV27 and TRBJ2-7; tentatively, D is TRBD1 (6 bases). V lost 8 bases and J lost 3, with 20 bases in between. The CDR3 is 15 amino acids. Per the germline V gene, CDR1 is MNHEY and CDR2 is SMNVEV (reference sequence). CDR3 sequence (DNA): TGTGCCAGCCCCCGGGACAAGACCCCGGACTACGAGCAGTACTTC. This sequence encodes CASPRDKTPDYEQYF.

This clonotype qualifies as large. CDR3 in DNA: TGCGCCAGCAGTGCCAGGGCGTACAATGAGCAGTTCTTC. Translation gives CASSARAYNEQFF. The rearrangement links TRBV10-1 to TRBJ2-1; TRBD1 is a possible D gene (5 bases). V was trimmed by 4 bases and J by 4 bases, leaving 8 bases between them. Germline V gives CDR1 WNHNN, CDR2 SYGVQD (reference sequence). The CDR3 has 13 amino acids.

This chain links TRBV22-1 with TRBJ1-4. TRBV22-1 is assigned pseudogene status. This CDR3 spans 10 amino acids. The chain's CDR3 is CLGIARAHVF. The CDR3 DNA follows: TGTCTTGGGATCGCAAGAGCACACGTCTTT.

V gene TRBV7-6 combines with J gene TRBJ2-1, with TRBD2 identical over 8 bases. Germline V gene sequence: CDR1 SGHVS, CDR2 FNYEAQ. Losses at the gene ends were 1 base for V and 1 base for J; bases not matched to a gene: 6. This CDR3 has 17 residues. This CDR3 reads CASSLEFGLASYNEQFF. The DNA for the CDR3 is TGTGCCAGCAGCTTAGAATTTGGACTAGCTTCCTACAATGAGCAGTTCTTC.

The CDR3 protein is CASSYGGPGTGELFF. As DNA, the CDR3 is TGTGCCAGCAGTTACGGGGGGCCGGGCACCGGGGAGCTGTTTTTT. This chain links TRBV6-5 with TRBJ2-2, with D tentatively TRBD1 or TRBD2 (6 bases each). V lost 2 bases to trimming and J lost 4 bases, with 11 bases between them. The CDR3 extends over 15 amino acids. Germline V gene lookup returns CDR1 MNHEY and CDR2 SVGAGI.

By share, this clonotype ranks as large. The gene calls are TRBV6-1 and TRBJ2-1; no clear D gene. This CDR3 contains 14 residues. Germline CDR1 MNHNS, CDR2 SASEGT. The ends were cut back, 0 bases at V and 9 bases at J, with 12 bases in the middle. CDR3 in amino acids: CASSEATFWSEQFF. CDR3 bases: TGTGCCAGCAGTGAAGCTACCTTCTGGAGTGAGCAGTTCTTC.

The chain links TRBV4-1 to TRBJ2-1; D gene unclear. The DNA end lines up better with TRBJ2-7; the J call may be wrong. The germline gives CDR1 MGHRA, CDR2 YSYEKL. This CDR3 region has 16 residues. Here the CDR3 reads CASSQDRTLTLYEQYF. For the CDR3, the DNA is TGCGCCAGCAGCCAAGATAGGACCCTCACCTTATACGAGCAGTACTTC.

In its sample, this clonotype is medium-sized. The chain is built from TRBV6-1 and TRBJ2-5; D unresolved. This CDR3 spans 15 amino acids. With 7 bases removed from V and 2 bases from J, the gap between germline ends came to 17 bases. Germline CDR1 MNHNS, CDR2 SASEGT. In DNA form, the CDR3 reads TGTGCCAGCATCCCGGTAGGTGGTCTTCAAGAGACCCAGTACTTC. Its translation: CASIPVGGLQETQYF.

V is TRBV6-1 and J is TRBJ2-3; TRBD1 or TRBD2 may be the D gene (7 bases each). The CDR3 contains 16 residues. V lost 3 bases, J lost 9 bases, and 22 bases lay in between. Germline V CDR1 and CDR2: MNHNS, SASEGT. The DNA for the CDR3 is TGTGCCAGCAGTGAGGAGGGGGCGGGAGCGAAAGACACGCAGTATTTT. It is translated as CASSEEGAGAKDTQYF.